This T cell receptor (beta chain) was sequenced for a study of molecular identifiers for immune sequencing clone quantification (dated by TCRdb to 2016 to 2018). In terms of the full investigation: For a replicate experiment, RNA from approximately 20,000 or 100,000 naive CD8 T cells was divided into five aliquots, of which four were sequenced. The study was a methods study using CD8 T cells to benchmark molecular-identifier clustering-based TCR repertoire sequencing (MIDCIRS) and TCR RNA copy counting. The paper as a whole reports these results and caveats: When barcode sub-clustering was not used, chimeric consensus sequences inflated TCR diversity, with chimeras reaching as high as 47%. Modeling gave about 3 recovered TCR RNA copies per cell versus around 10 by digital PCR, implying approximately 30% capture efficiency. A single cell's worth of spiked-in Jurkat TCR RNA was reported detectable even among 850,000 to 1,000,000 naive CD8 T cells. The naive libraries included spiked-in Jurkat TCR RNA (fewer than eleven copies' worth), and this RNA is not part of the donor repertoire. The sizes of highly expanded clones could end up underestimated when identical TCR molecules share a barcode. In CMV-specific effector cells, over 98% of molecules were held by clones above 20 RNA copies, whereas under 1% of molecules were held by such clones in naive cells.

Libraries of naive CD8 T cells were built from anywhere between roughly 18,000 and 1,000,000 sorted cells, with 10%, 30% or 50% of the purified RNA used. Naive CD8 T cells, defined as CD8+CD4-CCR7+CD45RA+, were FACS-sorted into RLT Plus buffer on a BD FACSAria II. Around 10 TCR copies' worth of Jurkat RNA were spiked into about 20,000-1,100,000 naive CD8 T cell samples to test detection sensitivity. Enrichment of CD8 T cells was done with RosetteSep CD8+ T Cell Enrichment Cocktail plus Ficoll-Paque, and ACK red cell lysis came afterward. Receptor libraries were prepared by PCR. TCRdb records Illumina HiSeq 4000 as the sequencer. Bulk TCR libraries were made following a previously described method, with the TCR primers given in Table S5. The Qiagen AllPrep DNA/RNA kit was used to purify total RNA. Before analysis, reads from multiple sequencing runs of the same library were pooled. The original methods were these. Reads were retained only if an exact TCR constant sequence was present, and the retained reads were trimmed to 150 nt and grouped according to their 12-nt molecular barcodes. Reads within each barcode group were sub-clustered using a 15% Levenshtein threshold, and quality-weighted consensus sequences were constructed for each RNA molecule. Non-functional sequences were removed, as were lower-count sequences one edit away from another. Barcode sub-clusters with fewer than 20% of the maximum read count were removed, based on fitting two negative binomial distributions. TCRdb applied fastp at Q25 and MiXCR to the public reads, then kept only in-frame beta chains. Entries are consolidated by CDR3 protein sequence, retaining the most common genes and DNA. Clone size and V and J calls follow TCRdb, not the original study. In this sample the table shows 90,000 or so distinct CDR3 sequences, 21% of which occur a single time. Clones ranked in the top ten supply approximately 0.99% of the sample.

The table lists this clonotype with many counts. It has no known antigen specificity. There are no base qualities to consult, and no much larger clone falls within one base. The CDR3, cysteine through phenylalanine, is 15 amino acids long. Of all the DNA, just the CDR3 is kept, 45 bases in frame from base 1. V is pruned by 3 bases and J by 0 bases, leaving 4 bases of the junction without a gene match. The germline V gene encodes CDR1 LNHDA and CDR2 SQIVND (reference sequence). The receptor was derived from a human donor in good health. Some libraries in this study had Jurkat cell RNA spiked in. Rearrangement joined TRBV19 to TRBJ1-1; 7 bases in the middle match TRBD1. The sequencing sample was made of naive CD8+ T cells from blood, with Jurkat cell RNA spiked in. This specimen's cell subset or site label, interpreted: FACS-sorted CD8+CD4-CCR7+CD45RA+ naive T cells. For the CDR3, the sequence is CASSMGTAMNTEAFF. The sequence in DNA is TGTGCCAGTAGTATGGGGACAGCTATGAACACTGAAGCTTTCTTT. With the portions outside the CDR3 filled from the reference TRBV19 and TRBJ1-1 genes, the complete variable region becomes DGGITQSPKYLFRKEGQNVTLSCEQNLNHDAMYWYRQDPGQGLRLIYYSQIVNDFQKGDIAEGYSVSREKKESFPLTVTSAQKNPTAFYLCASSMGTAMNTEAFFGQGTRLTVV.